This T cell receptor beta chain was documented in a study of CD8 T cells in ankylosing spondylitis. TCRdb ran MiXCR on the 5' RACE reads and lists one entry per CDR3 protein. Found here are 800,000 to 900,000 distinct CDR3 sequences, 12% of them singletons; the top ten hold roughly 0.51%. Regarding this clonotype: Its specificity is unknown.

Study results and limitations: It appeared that ankylosing spondylitis blood was characterized by a TCR beta motif of fewer than 10 highly homologous variants.

The CDR3 length is 14 residues. With 10 bases clipped from V and 5 bases from J, the junction kept 11 bases outside the gene matches. The germline CDR1 and CDR2 sequences are SNHLY and FYNNEI. This sequence was found in a male donor with ankylosing spondylitis. The sample taken for sequencing was blood, either unsorted or a sorted T cell fraction (not recorded which). V gene TRBV2 combines with J gene TRBJ2-5; 9 bases agree with TRBD1. In DNA, the CDR3 is TGTGCCATCACAGGGGGCGCAGAGGGGGAGACCCAGTACTTC. This gives the protein CAITGGAEGETQYF.